The 26 T cell receptor beta chains listed next were all sequenced from one sample in a study of T cell repertoires in cytomegalovirus infection. In TCRdb, the reads were re-called with MiXCR into one record per CDR3 protein. The data contain about 180,000 distinct CDR3 sequences, 17% of them singletons. Sequences were obtained from CD8+ T cells from PBMCs. The receptors were sampled from a human donor in good health (CMV status not recorded). Some clones in this sample may be carry-over from other donors' samples.

In the case of this clonotype: Since no conserved phenylalanine or tryptophan closes the CDR3, a read error is the likely cause. J is TRBJ2-1 and V is TRBV4-2, with TRBD2 identical over 9 bases. Germline CDR1 reads LGHNA; CDR2 reads YNFKEQ. V dropped 0 bases and J dropped 0; count of bases not matched to a gene: 12. This CDR3 contains 20 residues. CDR3 amino acids: CASSQEGWLAGSSSYNEQFL. Here the CDR3 DNA reads TGTGCCAGCAGCCAAGAAGGTTGGCTAGCGGGGAGCAGCTCCTACAATGAGCAGTTCTTA.

This clonotype was found a few times. The gene calls are TRBV12-3 or TRBV12-4 and TRBJ1-2, with 7 bases that match TRBD1. The CDR3 spans 13 residues. The V and J ends lost 3 bases and 6 bases, in that order; junction bases with no gene match: 4. CDR3 bases: TGTGCCAGCAGTTTGGGGACAGTGGATGGCTACACCTTC. Protein sequence: CASSLGTVDGYTF.

This clonotype was recorded a few times. This chain joins TRBV4-1 and TRBJ1-5; D gene unclear. The ends were cut back, 0 bases at V and 5 bases at J, with 8 bases in the middle. The length of the CDR3 is 14 residues. Germline lookup yields CDR1 MGHRA and CDR2 YSYEKL. CDR3 amino acids: CASSQDWLYQPQHF. The CDR3 region has the DNA TGCGCCAGCAGCCAAGATTGGCTTTATCAGCCCCAGCATTTT.

This clonotype occurred a few times. The V and J genes are TRBV4-1 and TRBJ1-1; unclear D gene. The CDR3 is made up of 15 amino acids. Trimming took off 1 base at V and 1 base at J, with 10 bases between the two ends. The germline V gene has CDR1 MGHRA and CDR2 YSYEKL. The CDR3 nucleotides are TGCGCCAGCAGCCAAGTCCAGTCGGCGAACACTGAAGCTTTCTTT. Its translation: CASSQVQSANTEAFF.

This chain uses TRBV13 with TRBJ1-4; a possible D gene is TRBD1 (5 bases). The germline V gene encodes CDR1 PRHDT and CDR2 FYEKMQ (reference sequence). V was cut by 5 bases and J by 3 bases, with 13 bases left in between. The CDR3 loop spans 15 amino acids. The CDR3 loop reads CASSTAPGANEKLFF. In DNA, the CDR3 is TGTGCCAGCAGCACGGCCCCGGGGGCTAATGAAAAACTGTTTTTT.

This clonotype was observed a few times. V is TRBV6-1 and J is TRBJ1-1; TRBD1 matches at 8 bases. This CDR3 is built from 14 residues. The germline CDR1 and CDR2 sequences are MNHNS and SASEGT. V gave up 2 bases and J gave up 5 bases; unmatched junction bases: 4. The CDR3 DNA follows: TGTGCCAGCAGTGAACAGGGGGCGGGAACTGAAGCTTTCTTT. Its protein is CASSEQGAGTEAFF.

This clonotype was counted between two and nine times. This chain joins TRBV12-3 or TRBV12-4 and TRBJ2-2, with D unclear. This CDR3 contains 12 residues. V lost 4 bases and J lost 6, with 6 bases in between. CDR3 nucleotide sequence: TGTGCCAGCAGTTCGAAGCCCGGGGAGCTGTTTTTT. Translation gives CASSSKPGELFF.

V is TRBV4-1 and J is TRBJ2-7, with D tentatively TRBD1 (6 bases). The CDR3 loop spans 13 amino acids. Trimming took 0 bases from V and 5 from J, leaving 8 bases between them. CDR1 is MGHRA, CDR2 YSYEKL, per germline. The CDR3: CASSQEGADEQYF. CDR3 in DNA: TGCGCCAGCAGCCAAGAGGGGGCGGACGAGCAGTACTTC.

This clonotype showed up many times. The J gene is TRBJ2-1, the V gene TRBV7-9; tentatively, D is TRBD1 or TRBD2 (5 bases each). Germline-derived CDR1 and CDR2 are SEHNR and FQNEAQ (reference sequence). The germline V and J ends were trimmed by 5 bases and 7 bases, with 21 bases remaining between them. The CDR3 loop spans 16 amino acids. DNA for the CDR3: TGTGCCAGCAGCACAAACCGGGGCCTCAACTCTAATGAGCAGTTCTTC. It is translated as CASSTNRGLNSNEQFF.

V is TRBV29-1 and J is TRBJ2-7, with 11 bases matching TRBD1. Per the germline V gene, CDR1 is SQVTM and CDR2 is ANQGSEA. Trimming cost V 0 bases and J 2 bases; bases outside gene matches: 3. CDR3 length: 15 amino acids. CDR3 in amino acids: CSVEDRTGGAYEQYF. CDR3 sequence (DNA): TGCAGCGTTGAAGATCGGACAGGGGGCGCCTACGAGCAGTACTTC.

The chain recombines TRBV4-2 with TRBJ2-7; TRBD2 matches 8 bases. Trimming took 0 bases from V and 3 from J; bases not matched to a gene: 4. The germline CDR1 and CDR2 sequences are LGHNA and YNFKEQ. The CDR3 loop spans 15 amino acids. The CDR3: CASSQDGGGIYEQYF. CDR3 bases: TGTGCCAGCAGCCAAGACGGGGGGGGTATCTACGAGCAGTACTTC.

V is TRBV6-1 and J is TRBJ1-2; D possibly corresponds to TRBD1 (6 bases). This CDR3 contains 15 residues. V gave up 0 bases and J gave up 4 bases, with 12 bases separating them. The germline V gene encodes CDR1 MNHNS and CDR2 SASEGT. The CDR3 reads CASSEARGIVYGYTF. In DNA form, the CDR3 reads TGTGCCAGCAGTGAAGCCAGGGGTATTGTCTATGGCTACACCTTC.

This clonotype was observed a few times. J is TRBJ2-5 and V is TRBV12-5; a weak D match, TRBD2 (6 bases). With 5 bases removed from V and 4 bases from J, the gap between germline ends came to 26 bases. The CDR3 extends over 18 amino acids. Germline V gene lookup returns CDR1 LGHNT and CDR2 FRNRAP. The CDR3 DNA is TGTGCTAGTGGTCCCTCCCCTTCGCGCCCCGGGGGTGCAGAGACCCAGTACTTC. Its translation: CASGPSPSRPGGAETQYF.

This clonotype was recorded only once. V is TRBV14 and J is TRBJ1-5, with 8 bases lining up with TRBD1. V shed 1 base and J 2 bases; nucleotides not matched to a gene: 1. The germline V gene encodes CDR1 SGHDN and CDR2 FVKESK. The CDR3 totals 15 residues. The CDR3 loop reads CASSQAGGGNQPQHF. The CDR3 DNA sequence: TGTGCCAGCAGCCAAGCAGGGGGCGGCAATCAGCCCCAGCATTTT. Drawing the rest from reference TRBV14 and TRBJ1-5, the complete variable domain is EAGVTQFPSHSVIEKGQTVTLRCDPISGHDNLYWYRRVMGKEIKFLLHFVKESKQDESGMPNNRFLAERTGGTYSTLKVQPAELEDSGVYFCASSQAGGGNQPQHFGDGTRLSIL.

This clonotype was found a few times. J is TRBJ1-1 and V is TRBV14; D gene uncertain. The CDR3 totals 14 residues. V gave up 3 bases and J gave up 5 bases, with 13 bases separating them. Germline V lookup: CDR1 SGHDN, CDR2 FVKESK. In DNA, the CDR3 is TGTGCCAGCAGCCATGTAAGGGAGCGGACTGAAGCTTTCTTT. Encoded protein: CASSHVRERTEAFF.

This clonotype was seen only a few times. DNA for the CDR3: TGCGCCAGCAGCCAAGATCGGGAGGGAAGAAACACTGAAGCTTTCTTT. Translating gives CASSQDREGRNTEAFF. The chain combines TRBV4-3 with TRBJ1-1; D gene ambiguous. The CDR3 totals 16 residues. CDR1 is LGHNA and CDR2 is YSLEER in the germline V gene. V was pared by 0 bases and J by 2 bases, with 13 bases between.

In regard to this clonotype: Likely a read error: the CDR3 ends without its conserved phenylalanine or tryptophan. It is unclear where the CDR3 begins or ends on the DNA, so no DNA is shown, and the CDR3 is as TCRdb lists it. The rearrangement links TRBV2 to TRBJ2-3; TRBD1 is taken as the D call from the table, unchecked against the DNA. The CDR3 extends over 10 residues, inclusive of both ends. Germline V CDR1 and CDR2: SNHLY, FYNNEI. CDR3 sequence reads: CASRAGQELR.

This clonotype was detected a few times. The J gene is TRBJ2-7, the V gene TRBV12-3 or TRBV12-4; D gene uncertain. CDR3 length: 12 amino acids. The germline V and J ends were trimmed by 5 bases and 2 bases, with 7 bases remaining between them. The DNA of the CDR3 is TGTGCCAGCAGTGAAAGCACCTACGAGCAGTACTTC. Residues: CASSESTYEQYF.

This clonotype came up a few times. The gene calls are TRBV4-3 and TRBJ1-1; the D gene is possibly TRBD1 (5 bases). V was shortened by 0 bases and J by 4 bases, with 9 bases between the two germline ends. The CDR3 totals 14 residues. Germline CDR1 LGHNA, CDR2 YSLEER. Here the CDR3 DNA reads TGCGCCAGCAGCCAAGACCGGGGGGTCACTGAAGCTTTCTTT. Translated, it gives CASSQDRGVTEAFF.

The CDR3 DNA follows: TGTGCCAGCTCACCAGTGCAGGGGCGCACAGATACGCAGTATTTT. Protein sequence: CASSPVQGRTDTQYF. The chain uses TRBV18 and TRBJ2-3, with D perhaps TRBD1 (6 bases). CDR1 is KGHSH and CDR2 is LQKENI in the germline V gene. V was cut by 2 bases and J by 1 base, with 10 bases left in between. This CDR3 has 15 residues.

This clonotype was seen repeatedly, ten times or more. The chain links TRBV7-2 to TRBJ2-7; D may be TRBD2 (5 bases). The CDR3 length is 15 residues. V was pared by 1 base and J by 2 bases, with 12 bases between. Germline V gives CDR1 SGHTA, CDR2 FQGNSA. CDR3 sequence reads: CASSLGRGPPYEQYF. The CDR3 nucleotides read TGTGCCAGCAGCTTAGGGCGCGGGCCTCCCTACGAGCAGTACTTC. Together with reference TRBV7-2 and TRBJ2-7, the CDR3 gives the full variable domain: GAGVSQSPSNKVTEKGKDVELRCDPISGHTALYWYRQSLGQGLEFLIYFQGNSAPDKSGLPSDRFSAERTGGSVSTLTIQRTQQEDSAVYLCASSLGRGPPYEQYFGPGTRLTVT.

In its sample, this clonotype was seen a few times. The chain couples TRBV7-2 to TRBJ2-3; D tentatively fits TRBD1 or TRBD2 (5 bases each). Germline assignment: CDR1 SGHTA and CDR2 FQGNSA. The germline V and J ends were trimmed by 4 bases and 2 bases, with 7 bases remaining between them. CDR3 size: 13 residues. This CDR3 is CASSWGITDTQYF. The CDR3 coding sequence is TGTGCCAGCAGCTGGGGGATCACAGATACGCAGTATTTT.

This rearrangement joins TRBV5-4 to TRBJ2-5; 7 bases are shared with TRBD1. The CDR3 is 16 amino acids. The V segment lost 0 bases and the J segment 4 bases; nucleotides outside the gene matches: 9. Germline V lookup: CDR1 SGHNT, CDR2 YYREEE (reference sequence). CDR3 coding DNA: TGTGCCAGCAGCTTGGAAGGGGGCCTCAGAGGAGAGACCCAGTACTTC. Protein sequence: CASSLEGGLRGETQYF.

The sample holds a few counts of this clonotype. The V call is TRBV7-2, the J call TRBJ1-2; no firm D call. The CDR3 has 15 residues. CDR1 and CDR2 (germline): SGHTA, FQGNSA. Trimming shortened V by 2 bases and J by 0 bases, and 10 bases separated the two germline ends. This chain's CDR3 is CASSLYPGTNYGYTF. CDR3 nucleotide sequence: TGTGCCAGCAGCTTATATCCGGGGACTAACTATGGCTACACCTTC.

This clonotype was counted a few times. The chain combines TRBV11-2 with TRBJ1-1; the match to TRBD1 covers 7 bases. This CDR3 comprises 13 residues. Germline V gene lookup returns CDR1 SGHAT and CDR2 FQNNGV. V trimming: 5 bases; J trimming: 7 bases; junction bases outside the gene matches: 7. The CDR3: CASSPGQNLEAFF. The CDR3 bases are TGTGCCAGCAGCCCGGGACAGAATCTTGAAGCTTTCTTT. The whole variable domain, filled in from reference TRBV11-2 and TRBJ1-1, reads EAGVAQSPRYKIIEKRQSVAFWCNPISGHATLYWYQQILGQGPKLLIQFQNNGVVDDSQLPKDRFSAERLKGVDSTLKIQPAKLEDSAVYLCASSPGQNLEAFFGQGTRLTVV.

This clonotype was seen a handful of times. The J gene is TRBJ2-7, the V gene TRBV28, with 11 bases identical to TRBD1. The CDR3 contains 15 residues. V was clipped by 1 base and J by 7 bases; unmatched bases: 6. Germline CDR1 MDHEN, CDR2 SYDVKM. The CDR3 spells CASSLSDRGLGEQYF. In nucleotides, the CDR3 is TGTGCCAGCAGTTTATCGGACAGGGGGCTAGGGGAGCAGTACTTC.